The clone carrying this TCR beta chain has a handful of counts. These data are taken from a study of blood T cell repertoires in COVID-19. On the study more broadly: Acute-phase and convalescent COVID-19 samples originated in the United States, Italy and Spain. Nucleic acid was either cDNA or gDNA, and it came from T cells, B-cell-depleted T cells, or PBMCs.

The germline V gene has CDR1 SGHAT and CDR2 FQNNGV. The ends were cut back, 5 bases at V and 6 bases at J, with 14 bases in the middle. CDR3 length: 14 amino acids. In the authors' methods: Amplifying reference gene primers gave estimates of nucleated cell counts. Sequencing was performed with immunoSEQ multiplex PCR; in TCRdb, only in-frame clones are kept and a portion is missing. The V and J calls and clone size come from that table; D and trimming were worked out from the DNA. The sample includes about half a million clones, 70% to 90% of them seen just once. Sequenced input: peripheral blood. The chain joins TRBV11-2 to TRBJ2-1, with D possibly matching TRBD1 (5 bases). This clonotype originated in a human donor in a cohort sampled during active COVID-19. The CDR3 coding sequence is TGTGCCAGCAGCCTAGGGGCCGTTCTCAATGAGCAGTTCTTC. It translates to CASSLGAVLNEQFF. Using reference TRBV11-2 and TRBJ2-1 for the parts outside the CDR3, the full variable domain is EAGVAQSPRYKIIEKRQSVAFWCNPISGHATLYWYQQILGQGPKLLIQFQNNGVVDDSQLPKDRFSAERLKGVDSTLKIQPAKLEDSAVYLCASSLGAVLNEQFFGPGTRLTVL.